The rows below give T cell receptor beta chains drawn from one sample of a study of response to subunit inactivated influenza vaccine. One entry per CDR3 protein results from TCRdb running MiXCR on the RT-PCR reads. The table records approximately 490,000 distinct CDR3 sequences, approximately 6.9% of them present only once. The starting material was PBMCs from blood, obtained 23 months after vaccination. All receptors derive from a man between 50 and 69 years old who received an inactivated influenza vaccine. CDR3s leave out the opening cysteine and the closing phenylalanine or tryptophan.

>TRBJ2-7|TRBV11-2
ASSLEVSGEQY
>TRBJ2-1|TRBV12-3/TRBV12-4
ASSSLGGYNEQF
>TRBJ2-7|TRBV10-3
AISESGLPHEQY
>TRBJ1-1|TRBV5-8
ASSLAGWGTEAF
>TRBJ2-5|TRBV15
ATSPGKGETQY
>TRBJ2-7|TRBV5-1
ASSLGPGQTYEQY
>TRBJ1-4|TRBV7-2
ASSLGPSATNEKLF
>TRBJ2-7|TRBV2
ASSRPGTGPSSYEQY
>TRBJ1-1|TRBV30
AWSSRMNTEAF
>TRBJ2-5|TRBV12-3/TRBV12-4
ASSDTTRWWTQY
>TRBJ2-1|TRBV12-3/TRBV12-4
ASSPTGGAYNEQF
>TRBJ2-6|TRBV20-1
SARGGNSGANVLT
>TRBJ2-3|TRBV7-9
ASSSSGQDLGRDTQY
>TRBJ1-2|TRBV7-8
ASSLDSGVAYGYT
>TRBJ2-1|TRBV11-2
ASSPGGAMREQF
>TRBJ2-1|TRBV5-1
ASSPSGRAFYEQF
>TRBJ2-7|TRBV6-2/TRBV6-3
ASSYPIGSASSYEQY
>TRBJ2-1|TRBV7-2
ASSLARERNEQF
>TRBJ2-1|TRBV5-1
ASRGLAGGDEQF
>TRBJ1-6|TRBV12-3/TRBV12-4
ASSLLPSGRSNSPLH
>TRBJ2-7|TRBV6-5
ASSYSQGPGGEQY
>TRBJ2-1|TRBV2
ASSVGTNPYNEQF
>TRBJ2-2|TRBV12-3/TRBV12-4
ASSPGGALTGELF
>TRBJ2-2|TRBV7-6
ASSLGLNPAGVRTGELF
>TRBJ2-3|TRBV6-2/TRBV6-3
ASKPGPRRLFADTQY
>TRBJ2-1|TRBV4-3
ASSHRDRGHNEQF
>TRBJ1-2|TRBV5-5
ASSSSGNYGYT
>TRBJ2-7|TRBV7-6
ASSLGSGKTYEQY
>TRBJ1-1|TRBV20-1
SASDMNTEAF
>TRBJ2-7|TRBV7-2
ASSSGTSGTLYEQY
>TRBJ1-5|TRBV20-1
SAPDGTRGDQPQH
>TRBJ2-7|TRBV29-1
SVKGGYEQY
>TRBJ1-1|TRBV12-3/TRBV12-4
ASSLGGPKTEAF
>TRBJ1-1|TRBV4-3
ASSQEGTANTEAF
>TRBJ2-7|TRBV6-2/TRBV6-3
ASSYLGAGTSGPYEQY
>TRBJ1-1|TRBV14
ASSQERRSGGLSNTEAF
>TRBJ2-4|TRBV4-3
ASSQEGQGGIQY
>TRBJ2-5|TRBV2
ASSAPGGAETQY
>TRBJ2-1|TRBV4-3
ASSQDREASGRRPYNEQF
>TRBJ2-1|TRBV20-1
SAREYNEQF
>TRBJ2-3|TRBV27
ASSASSRGDTQY
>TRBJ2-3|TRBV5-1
ASSLGTSGGSDTQY
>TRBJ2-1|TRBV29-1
SVFRTSGSNEQF
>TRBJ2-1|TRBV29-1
SVHGRFGNEQF
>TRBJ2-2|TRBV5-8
ASSSIRGQGERTGELF
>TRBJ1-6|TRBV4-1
ASSQDGDGWNSPLH
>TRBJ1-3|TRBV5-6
ASSPASDRFSGNTIY
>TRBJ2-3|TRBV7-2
ASSLGVREVDTQY
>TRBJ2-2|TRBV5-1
ASSALGASNTGELF
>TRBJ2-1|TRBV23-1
ASRPPWDFHLSYNEQF
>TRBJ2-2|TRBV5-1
ATSTGVMDTGELF
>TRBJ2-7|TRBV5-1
ASSLGTTYEQY
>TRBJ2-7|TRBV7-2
AFGPHEIYEQY
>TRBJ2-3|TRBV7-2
ASSLAPSGGHTDTQY
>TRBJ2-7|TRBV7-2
ASSLSRGGYYEQY
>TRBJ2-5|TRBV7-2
ASSLFGVRGVETQY